The 13 T cell receptor beta chains below all came from one sample that was sequenced in a study of quantifying T cell responses using KT2 cells (dated by TCRdb to 2015 to 2018). Regarding the complete study: RNA was DNase-treated and reverse transcribed with TCR alpha and beta constant-region primers, mostly using SuperScript III.

The library was prepared using UMI-ligation and nested PCR. The instrument given in TCRdb is Illumina MiSeq. T4 RNA ligase 1 was used to ligate a single-stranded oligonucleotide containing the Illumina SP2 sequence and a UMI to the 3' end of the cDNA. PCR1 ran three to five cycles (98°C 15 s, 69°C 30 s, 72°C 40 s); the beta primer was an equimolar mix of RC1.1 and RC1.2 covering TRBC1 and TRBC2. TCRdb reworked the public reads: Q25 trimming with fastp, MiXCR clone assembly, productive beta chains retained. Every entry covers one CDR3 protein and lists the most common genes and DNA from its rows. A total of approximately 46,000 distinct CDR3 sequences appear in this sample, roughly 10% of them only once. In total, the top ten clones hold roughly 10% of the sample. Sequencing was done on a sample of PBMCs spiked with cells of the T cell clone KT2. The receptors originated from a human donor.

V gene TRBV20-1 combines with J gene TRBJ2-7, with 11 positions matching TRBD2. Unmatched junction bases numbered 18, after V lost 5 bases and J lost 12 bases. In germline, CDR1 is DFQATT, CDR2 SNEGSKA (reference sequence). This CDR3 is 15 amino acids long. CDR3 in DNA: TGCAGTGCTCGGCGGCCGGGACTAGCGGAAGGGGAGGGGTACTTC. Its protein product is CSARRPGLAEGEGYF.

This clonotype has at least ten counts. The gene calls are TRBV4-1 and TRBJ1-2; D gene unclear. Germline V gene sequence: CDR1 MGHRA, CDR2 YSYEKL. The CDR3 is made up of 13 amino acids. Trimming left V 0 bases short and J 8 bases short, with 10 bases between. The CDR3 region has the DNA TGCGCCAGCAGCCAAGAGATGTGGGTCGGCTACACCTTC. This codes for CASSQEMWVGYTF.

V usage is TRBV11-3 and J usage is TRBJ2-3; D uncertain. Germline V gene data show CDR1 as SGHNT and CDR2 as YENEEA. The V and J ends lost 0 bases and 8 bases respectively, with 6 bases between them. This CDR3 is 12 amino acids long. In nucleotides, the CDR3 is TGTGCCAGCAGCTTAGACGGTATTACGCAGTATTTT. This sequence encodes CASSLDGITQYF.

In this sample, this clonotype turned up a few times. The V gene is TRBV11-2, the J gene TRBJ1-1, with TRBD1 matching 9 bases. The V gene's germline CDR1 is SGHAT and CDR2 FQNNGV. V was pared by 6 bases and J by 6 bases, with 8 bases of the junction left unmatched. The CDR3 is 14 residues long. The CDR3 region has the DNA TGTGCCAGCAGACCCGACAGGGGGAATGCTGAAGCTTTCTTT. Its translation: CASRPDRGNAEAFF. The complete variable domain, with remaining parts taken from reference TRBV11-2 and TRBJ1-1, reads EAGVAQSPRYKIIEKRQSVAFWCNPISGHATLYWYQQILGQGPKLLIQFQNNGVVDDSQLPKDRFSAERLKGVDSTLKIQPAKLEDSAVYLCASRPDRGNAEAFFGQGTRLTVV.

This sequence joins TRBV20-1 and TRBJ1-2; the D gene is possibly TRBD1 (5 bases). The germline V gene has CDR1 DFQATT and CDR2 SNEGSKA (reference sequence). V was cut by 6 bases and J by 7 bases, with 21 bases left in between. This CDR3 spans 14 amino acids. The CDR3 reads CSANPQGVRVGYTF. The CDR3 nucleotides are TGCAGTGCCAACCCCCAGGGTGTGAGGGTTGGCTACACCTTC.

V and J are TRBV4-1 and TRBJ1-2, with 9 bases identical to TRBD1. Trimming took 3 bases from V and 2 from J; bases not matched to a gene: 4. The germline gives CDR1 MGHRA, CDR2 YSYEKL. The CDR3 runs 15 residues. CDR3 sequence reads: CASSHPQGANYGYTF. The CDR3 DNA follows: TGCGCCAGCAGCCACCCACAGGGGGCGAACTATGGCTACACCTTC.

The chain couples TRBV20-1 to TRBJ2-2, with D hard to call. The CDR3 sequence is 12 residues long. Germline CDR1 reads DFQATT; CDR2 reads SNEGSKA (reference sequence). The germline V and J ends were trimmed by 0 bases and 10 bases, with 9 bases remaining between them. CDR3 sequence: CSARDDRQELFF. The CDR3 nucleotides are TGCAGTGCTAGAGATGACCGACAGGAGCTGTTTTTT.

This clonotype was picked up many times. This chain uses TRBV10-2 with TRBJ2-3; D uncertain. V was trimmed by 0 bases and J by 0 bases, leaving 13 bases between them. Germline V gene sequence: CDR1 WSHSY, CDR2 SAAADI. The CDR3 consists of 17 residues. The chain's CDR3 is CASSESKFRASTDTQYF. The CDR3 nucleotides read TGCGCCAGCAGTGAGTCCAAATTCCGGGCTAGCACAGATACGCAGTATTTT.

The rearrangement uses TRBV6-5 and TRBJ1-4; perhaps TRBD1 as D (5 bases). CDR1 and CDR2 from the germline V gene are MNHEY and SVGAGI. This CDR3 is 15 amino acids long. With 5 bases removed from V and 2 bases from J, the gap between germline ends came to 12 bases. The CDR3 DNA is TGTGCCAGCAGTGAAATTGAGGGGACTAATGAAAAACTGTTTTTT. Amino acids: CASSEIEGTNEKLFF.

This chain links TRBV4-2 with TRBJ1-3, with 9 bases that match TRBD1. The CDR3 has 13 residues. CDR1 and CDR2 from the germline V gene are LGHNA and YNFKEQ. The trim removed 8 bases at V and 8 bases at J, leaving 7 bases unmatched. The CDR3 is CASGWDREDTIYF. CDR3 nucleotides: TGTGCCAGCGGATGGGACAGGGAAGACACCATATATTTT.

This clonotype came up many times. V gene TRBV29-1 combines with J gene TRBJ1-1; D ambiguous. The V and J ends lost 3 bases and 4 bases respectively, with 9 bases between them. Germline V gives CDR1 SQVTM, CDR2 ANQGSEA. The CDR3 loop spans 12 amino acids. The CDR3 DNA reads TGCAGCGTTGATGGAAGGGTCACTGAAGCTTTCTTT. Protein product: CSVDGRVTEAFF. The variable domain in full, with the rest retrieved from reference TRBV29-1 and TRBJ1-1, is SAVISQKPSRDICQRGTSLTIQCQVDSQVTMMFWYRQQPGQSLTLIATANQGSEATYESGFVIDKFPISRPNLTFSTLTVSNMSPEDSSIYLCSVDGRVTEAFFGQGTRLTVV.

This clonotype has a handful of counts. The V and J genes are TRBV19 and TRBJ2-3; D remains unclear. V was cut by 5 bases and J by 0 bases, with 12 bases left in between. Germline CDR1 is LNHDA and CDR2 is SQIVND (reference sequence). This CDR3 has 15 residues. Here the CDR3 DNA reads TGTGCCAGTAGTCTACGTGAGACAAGCACAGATACGCAGTATTTT. Translation gives CASSLRETSTDTQYF.

The table lists this clonotype with a few counts. The chain recombines TRBV25-1 with TRBJ1-2; 7 bases match TRBD1. The CDR3 contains 13 residues. The ends lost 8 bases at V and 5 bases at J; junction bases unmatched: 8. In germline, CDR1 is MGHDK, CDR2 SYGVNS. Here the CDR3 DNA reads TGTGCCAGCGGCCTAGGGGGCGGGTATGGCTACACCTTC. Translation: CASGLGGGYGYTF.